The 31 T cell receptor beta chains below were found in one sample sequenced in a study of OX40 agonist ivuxolimab in advanced cancers. Profiled with immunoSEQ multiplex PCR; TCRdb holds only in-frame clones, not every one. This table has under 80,000 clones, about 85% appearing once. Sequences were derived from CD4+ or CD8+ T cells sorted from blood, sampled in a trial of the OX40 agonist ivuxolimab. The receptors here all came from an adult with an advanced solid tumor such as melanoma, head and neck, liver or kidney cancer.

V and J are TRBV2 and TRBJ1-3; D ambiguous. The CDR3 loop spans 14 amino acids. V was pared by 4 bases and J by 5 bases, with 12 bases between. The germline V gene has CDR1 SNHLY and CDR2 FYNNEI. CDR3 sequence (DNA): TGTGCCAGCAGTGGGGGATTCGCTCGAAACACCATATATTTT. Protein: CASSGGFARNTIYF.

Turning to this clone: At one boundary the junction diverges from the germline segment, which might be a read error. The chain uses TRBV14 and TRBJ2-7; D not certain. In germline, CDR1 is SGHDN, CDR2 FVKESK. This CDR3 spans 11 amino acids. The CDR3: CASSQVYQQYF. In DNA form, the CDR3 reads TGTGCCAGCAGCCAAGTCTACCAGCAGTACTTC.

The chain links TRBV5-1 to TRBJ2-5; 11 bases are a match to TRBD2. The CDR3 totals 15 residues. V shed 2 bases, J shed 5 bases, and the junction held 5 bases outside the gene matches. Looked up from germline, CDR1 is SGHRS and CDR2 is YFSETQ. The CDR3 nucleotides read TGCGCCAGCAGCTTTTCGACTAGCGGGATGGAGACCCAGTACTTC. Translating it yields CASSFSTSGMETQYF.

The rearrangement links TRBV4-2 to TRBJ2-2; D gene unclear. Per germline, CDR1 LGHNA and CDR2 YNFKEQ. The CDR3 spans 16 residues. V gave up 0 bases and J gave up 4 bases, with 12 bases separating them. As DNA, the CDR3 is TGTGCCAGCAGCCAAGACGACGTGGCCCTCACCGGGGAGCTGTTTTTT. It specifies CASSQDDVALTGELFF.

J is TRBJ1-6 and V is TRBV6-6, with D unclear. V shed 6 bases and J shed 7 bases, with 10 bases lying between them. This CDR3 spans 13 amino acids. The V gene's germline CDR1 is MNHNY and CDR2 SVGAGI (reference sequence). CDR3 bases: TGTGCCAGCAGCCTTGCGCACAATTCACCCCTCCACTTT. It specifies CASSLAHNSPLHF.

V gene TRBV16 combines with J gene TRBJ2-1, with D possibly being TRBD1 (6 bases). The germline V gene has CDR1 KGHSY and CDR2 FQNENV. This CDR3 has 12 residues. Trimming took off 2 bases at V and 14 bases at J, with 13 bases between the two ends. CDR3 loop: CASSQLPGQKFF. DNA for the CDR3: TGTGCCAGCAGCCAACTTCCGGGACAAAAGTTCTTC.

This clone is deemed medium-sized. The chain couples TRBV2 to TRBJ1-5; tentatively, D is TRBD1 (5 bases). V lost 7 bases to trimming and J lost 2 bases, with 12 bases between them. Germline CDR1 and CDR2: SNHLY and FYNNEI. The CDR3 has 14 amino acids. The CDR3 loop is CASMAGQGNQPQHF. CDR3 coding DNA: TGTGCCAGCATGGCAGGGCAGGGCAATCAGCCCCAGCATTTT.

The gene calls are TRBV7-3 and TRBJ2-2; TRBD2 matches 7 bases. CDR1 and CDR2 from the germline V gene are SGHTA and FQGTGA. This CDR3 contains 16 residues. With 4 bases clipped from V and 4 bases from J, the junction kept 9 bases outside the gene matches. The CDR3, as DNA: TGTGCCAGCAGCTCAACCCCCGGGACTATCACCGGGGAGCTGTTTTTT. Protein product: CASSSTPGTITGELFF.

V and J are TRBV7-6 and TRBJ1-5, with D maybe TRBD1 (5 bases). There are 12 residues in the CDR3. Between the trimmed V and J ends, which lost 1 base and 9 bases, there was a span of 7 bases. Per the germline V gene, CDR1 is SGHVS and CDR2 is FNYEAQ. The CDR3, as DNA: TGTGCCAGCAGCTTAGATGGGGGGCCCCAGCATTTT. Protein: CASSLDGGPQHF.

The chain employs TRBV11-2 and TRBJ2-7; D is perhaps TRBD2 (5 bases). This CDR3 has 13 residues. The V gene's germline CDR1 is SGHAT and CDR2 FQNNGV. Trimming took 7 bases from V and 3 from J, leaving 13 bases between them. CDR3 in amino acids: CASTPGSGYEQYF. The CDR3 nucleotides read TGTGCCAGCACCCCGGGGAGTGGCTACGAGCAGTACTTC.

This rearrangement joins TRBV30 to TRBJ1-5; 8 nucleotides line up with TRBD1. CDR3 length equals 15 residues. Germline V gives CDR1 GTSNPN, CDR2 SVGIG (reference sequence). Trimming cost V 1 base and J 2 bases; bases outside gene matches: 4. CDR3 sequence: CAWSETTGGNQPQHF. CDR3 in DNA: TGTGCCTGGAGTGAGACGACAGGGGGCAATCAGCCCCAGCATTTT.

The V and J genes are TRBV6-5 and TRBJ2-1; D may correspond to TRBD1 or TRBD2 (5 bases each). Deletions cut 2 bases from V and 0 bases from J, with 8 bases between. Germline loops: CDR1 MNHEY, CDR2 SVGAGI. The CDR3 totals 15 residues. CDR3 region: CASSYMGDSYNEQFF. For the CDR3, the DNA is TGTGCCAGCAGTTACATGGGGGACTCCTACAATGAGCAGTTCTTC.

The chain uses TRBV5-1 and TRBJ2-1; D is undetermined. Germline values: CDR1 SGHRS, CDR2 YFSETQ. The CDR3 length is 11 residues. V was clipped by 1 base and J by 7 bases, with 3 bases between them. The DNA of the CDR3 is TGCGCCAGCAGCTTGAATAATGAGCAGTTCTTC. Its translation is CASSLNNEQFF.

The rearrangement links TRBV29-1 to TRBJ2-1; 8 nucleotides line up with TRBD2. Losses at the gene ends were 2 bases for V and 6 bases for J; bases not matched to a gene: 3. The germline V gene has CDR1 SQVTM and CDR2 ANQGSEA. The CDR3 is 13 amino acids. The CDR3, as DNA: TGCAGCGTTGAAAGGAGCGGGAGCAATGAGCAGTTCTTC. It is translated as CSVERSGSNEQFF.

As for this clone: One end of the junction varies from germline; a read error may be responsible. The CDR3 coding sequence is TGCGCCAGCAGCTTACAGGGGGCTAAGGAAAAACTGTTTTTT. As protein: CASSLQGAKEKLFF. This chain connects TRBV5-1 to TRBJ1-4; the match to TRBD1 covers 9 bases. Germline CDR1 and CDR2: SGHRS and YFSETQ. The CDR3 is 14 amino acids.

The chain is built from TRBV20-1 and TRBJ2-7; D uncertain. Germline V gives CDR1 DFQATT, CDR2 SNEGSKA (reference sequence). Trimming pared 6 bases from V and 6 bases from J, leaving 12 bases between. CDR3 length: 11 residues. CDR3 nucleotides: TGCAGTGCCGCTCGGGTAGGCGAGCAGTACTTC. This sequence encodes CSAARVGEQYF.

V is TRBV30 and J is TRBJ1-5; possible D gene TRBD1, 6 bases. The length of the CDR3 is 15 residues. The V gene lost 2 bases and the J gene lost 3 bases, with 14 bases spanning the gap. Germline V lookup: CDR1 GTSNPN, CDR2 SVGIG (reference sequence). CDR3 DNA: TGTGCCTGGAGTCTTGTAGGGGGGGTCAATCAGCCCCAGCATTTT. It codes for CAWSLVGGVNQPQHF.

The chain couples TRBV30 to TRBJ1-1; D is undetermined. Germline CDR1 and CDR2: GTSNPN and SVGIG (reference sequence). The length of the CDR3 is 15 residues. The V and J ends lost 0 bases and 5 bases respectively, with 16 bases between them. CDR3 sequence reads: CAWSVGRFPRTEAFF. CDR3 nucleotides: TGTGCCTGGAGTGTAGGGAGGTTTCCCCGAACTGAAGCTTTCTTT.

The V call is TRBV30, the J call TRBJ1-1, with D tentatively TRBD1 (5 bases). Trimming removed 1 base from V and 5 bases from J, with 11 bases in between. The CDR3 is 13 amino acids. CDR1 and CDR2 (germline): GTSNPN, SVGIG (reference sequence). CDR3 nucleotides: TGTGCCTGGAGTGGAACGGGGCAGACTGAAGCTTTCTTT. Amino acids: CAWSGTGQTEAFF. Using reference TRBV30 and TRBJ1-1 for the parts outside the CDR3, the full variable domain is SQTIHQWPATLVQPVGSPLSLECTVEGTSNPNLYWYRQAAGRGLQLLFYSVGIGQISSEVPQNLSASRPQDRQFILSSKKLLLSDSGFYLCAWSGTGQTEAFFGQGTRLTVV.

This chain links TRBV5-1 with TRBJ1-1, with D perhaps TRBD1 (6 bases). Germline V gene sequence: CDR1 SGHRS, CDR2 YFSETQ. CDR3 length: 14 amino acids. The V end was cut by 1 base, the J end by 8 bases, with 15 bases between. The CDR3 coding sequence is TGCGCCAGCAGCTTGACTGTGGACAGAATGGAAGCTTTCTTT. This translates into CASSLTVDRMEAFF.

This chain connects TRBV7-3 to TRBJ2-2; D is unclear. The CDR3 runs to 12 residues. CDR1 is SGHTA, CDR2 FQGTGA, per germline. Trimming left V 5 bases short and J 6 bases short, with 7 bases between. The CDR3 coding sequence is TGTGCCAGCAGCCGCTCCCCCGGGGAGCTGTTTTTT. As protein: CASSRSPGELFF.

V is TRBV11-2 and J is TRBJ1-2, with no clear D. The V end lost 5 bases, the J end lost 8 bases, and 18 bases lay between the germline ends. Germline V gene lookup returns CDR1 SGHAT and CDR2 FQNNGV. The CDR3 length is 14 residues. The CDR3 region has the DNA TGTGCCAGCAGCGTATACGGAGGGAGTTGGGGCTACACCTTC. This encodes CASSVYGGSWGYTF.

The chain employs TRBV6-5 and TRBJ1-1; D gene uncertain. The CDR3 spans 13 residues. Germline assignment: CDR1 MNHEY and CDR2 SVGAGI. Trimming took off 4 bases at V and 5 bases at J, with 11 bases between the two ends. The CDR3 region is CASSSLPGTEAFF. The CDR3 nucleotides read TGTGCCAGCAGTTCCCTCCCGGGGACTGAAGCTTTCTTT.

The chain carries TRBV6-5 and TRBJ2-2; D unresolved. This CDR3 region has 11 residues. Trimming took off 5 bases at V and 6 bases at J, with 4 bases between the two ends. Germline values: CDR1 MNHEY, CDR2 SVGAGI. The CDR3 region is CASSRAGELFF. The CDR3 DNA reads as TGTGCCAGCAGTCGCGCCGGGGAGCTGTTTTTT.

The chain is built from TRBV5-1 and TRBJ1-2; D remains ambiguous. The length of the CDR3 is 14 residues. Germline-derived CDR1 and CDR2 are SGHRS and YFSETQ. Trimming shortened V by 4 bases and J by 4 bases, and 14 bases separated the two germline ends. The CDR3 DNA is TGCGCCAGCAGCGGAGAAGGGATTCTCTATGGCTACACCTTC. Protein product: CASSGEGILYGYTF.

The chain couples TRBV4-3 to TRBJ2-5; D ambiguous. This CDR3 is 14 amino acids long. V was clipped by 2 bases and J by 0 bases, with 7 bases between them. Germline lookup yields CDR1 LGHNA and CDR2 YSLEER. CDR3 sequence: CASSQRLYQETQYF. In nucleotides, the CDR3 is TGCGCCAGCAGCCAACGTCTGTACCAAGAGACCCAGTACTTC.

V and J are TRBV20-1 and TRBJ2-7; D may match TRBD1 or TRBD2 (5 bases each). Trimming removed 7 bases from V and 0 bases from J, with 7 bases in between. This CDR3 has 11 residues. The V gene's germline CDR1 is DFQATT and CDR2 SNEGSKA (reference sequence). The CDR3 coding sequence is TGCAGTGGGGGGATCTCCTACGAGCAGTACTTC. Protein product: CSGGISYEQYF.

This rearrangement joins TRBV28 to TRBJ2-3; possibly TRBD2 for D (7 bases). Germline V lookup: CDR1 MDHEN, CDR2 SYDVKM. This CDR3 is built from 16 residues. Deletions cut 7 bases from V and 0 bases from J, with 17 bases between. CDR3 DNA sequence: TGTGCCAGCATGAGGGGGGGGCTCGATAGCACAGATACGCAGTATTTT. This sequence encodes CASMRGGLDSTDTQYF.

V usage is TRBV5-4 and J usage is TRBJ1-2; D might be TRBD1 (6 bases). V was shortened by 4 bases and J by 4 bases, with 17 bases between the two germline ends. The V gene's germline CDR1 is SGHNT and CDR2 YYREEE (reference sequence). The CDR3 extends over 15 amino acids. The DNA for the CDR3 is TGTGCCAGCAGCCTTACAGGGACAAACGCCTATGGCTACACCTTC. Protein: CASSLTGTNAYGYTF.

This clone appeared a single time. The J gene is TRBJ1-1, the V gene TRBV7-9; TRBD1 matches 7 bases. This CDR3 has 15 residues. The germline V gene has CDR1 SEHNR and CDR2 FQNEAQ (reference sequence). J was trimmed by 1 base and V by 2 bases; bases with no gene match: 4. Here the CDR3 DNA reads TGTGCCAGCAGCTTAAGGGGGCAGACGAACACTGAAGCTTTCTTT. It specifies CASSLRGQTNTEAFF.

The chain employs TRBV11-1 and TRBJ1-1, with TRBD1 identical over 8 bases. Germline loops: CDR1 SGHAT, CDR2 FQDESV (reference sequence). CDR3 length equals 13 residues. Germline trimming cut 5 bases from V and 5 bases from J; bases unmatched to any gene: 4. This chain's CDR3 is CASSRQGSTEAFF. The CDR3 bases are TGTGCCAGCAGCCGACAGGGGAGTACTGAAGCTTTCTTT.